The 9 T cell receptor beta chains below all came from one sample that was sequenced in a study of cytomegalovirus exposure and HLA in healthy donors. The protocol was immunoSEQ multiplex PCR, while the TCRdb copy is restricted to in-frame clones and leaves out a portion. The sample carries about 170,000 clones, around 92% recorded once. Sequences were obtained from PBMCs. The receptor set was obtained from a man between 18 and 29 years old in good health and CMV-seropositive.

The CDR3 DNA is TGTGCCAGCAGCTTAGGGTCAGGAACCCTCCTCATAAGCGAGCAGTACTTC. Its protein product is CASSLGSGTLLISEQYF. The chain links TRBV7-6 to TRBJ2-7; the D is unclear. V dropped 1 base and J dropped 6 bases, with 22 bases sitting between them. The CDR3 runs to 17 residues. CDR1 SGHVS and CDR2 FNYEAQ come from the germline V gene.

The V and J genes are TRBV7-9 and TRBJ2-7; D perhaps matches TRBD1 (5 bases). V was clipped by 1 base and J by 5 bases, with 15 bases between them. CDR1 SEHNR and CDR2 FQNEAQ come from the germline V gene (reference sequence). CDR3 length equals 15 residues. CDR3 sequence (DNA): TGTGCCAGCAGCTTAGGAAGTTCAGGGCATGACGAGCAGTACTTC. Its translation is CASSLGSSGHDEQYF.

The chain employs TRBV7-3 and TRBJ2-3; D perhaps matches TRBD2 (5 bases). Trimming left V 4 bases short and J 4 bases short, with 9 bases between. This CDR3 has 13 amino acids. Germline CDR1 reads SGHTA; CDR2 reads FQGTGA. CDR3 bases: TGTGCCAGCAGCTCACTAGTGCCAGATACGCAGTATTTT. Residues: CASSSLVPDTQYF.

The chain uses TRBV27 and TRBJ2-7, with 7 positions matching TRBD2. The trim removed 2 bases at V and 3 bases at J, leaving 10 bases unmatched. Germline-derived CDR1 and CDR2 are MNHEY and SMNVEV (reference sequence). This CDR3 is built from 16 residues. CDR3: CASSLTVTSVNYEQYF. Written as DNA, the CDR3 is TGTGCCAGCAGTTTAACCGTCACTAGCGTAAACTACGAGCAGTACTTC.

This clone was recorded only once. V usage is TRBV4-1 and J usage is TRBJ2-3, with TRBD2 identical over 12 bases. This CDR3 has 17 residues. CDR1 is MGHRA and CDR2 is YSYEKL in the germline V gene. The junction had 7 bases not matched to a gene; V was cut back by 1 base and J by 5 bases. As DNA, the CDR3 is TGCGCCAGCAGCCAAGTGGGGACTAGCGGGTTCGGAGATACGCAGTATTTT. Amino acid sequence: CASSQVGTSGFGDTQYF.

CDR3 sequence: CASRDWRGGETQYF. The CDR3 DNA is TGTGCCAGTAGGGACTGGAGGGGTGGGGAGACCCAGTACTTC. The gene calls are TRBV19 and TRBJ2-5, with a tentative D call TRBD2 (6 bases). V lost 6 bases, J lost 5 bases, and 16 bases lay in between. CDR1 is LNHDA, CDR2 SQIVND, per germline (reference sequence). This CDR3 spans 14 amino acids. Full variable domain (missing parts from reference TRBV19 and TRBJ2-5): DGGITQSPKYLFRKEGQNVTLSCEQNLNHDAMYWYRQDPGQGLRLIYYSQIVNDFQKGDIAEGYSVSREKKESFPLTVTSAQKNPTAFYLCASRDWRGGETQYFGPGTRLLVL.

The chain carries TRBV10-1 and TRBJ2-1; D not resolved. This CDR3 is built from 13 residues. Germline values: CDR1 WNHNN, CDR2 SYGVQD (reference sequence). Trimming left V 6 bases short and J 6 bases short, with 12 bases between. The CDR3, as DNA: TGCGCCAGCAGCGAAGCCTCGGGCAATGAGCAGTTCTTC. Its translation: CASSEASGNEQFF.

This sequence joins TRBV28 and TRBJ2-7; D uncertain. V dropped 4 bases and J dropped 6 bases, with 13 bases sitting between them. The CDR3 loop spans 13 amino acids. The germline V gene has CDR1 MDHEN and CDR2 SYDVKM. CDR3 protein: CASSSLSPSEQYF. The CDR3 DNA reads as TGTGCCAGCAGTTCCCTCTCTCCCTCCGAGCAGTACTTC. Complete variable domain (other parts from reference TRBV28 and TRBJ2-7): DVKVTQSSRYLVKRTGEKVFLECVQDMDHENMFWYRQDPGLGLRLIYFSYDVKMKEKGDIPEGYSVSREKKERFSLILESASTNQTSMYLCASSSLSPSEQYFGPGTRLTVT.

The CDR3 spells CATSRTGTSAANEQFF. The CDR3 DNA sequence: TGTGCCACCAGCAGAACCGGGACTAGCGCCGCCAATGAGCAGTTCTTC. V gene TRBV15 combines with J gene TRBJ2-1; 10 bases match TRBD2. V was pared by 2 bases and J by 6 bases, with 7 bases of the junction left unmatched. This CDR3 has 16 residues. Germline V CDR1 and CDR2: LNHNV, YYDKDF (reference sequence).